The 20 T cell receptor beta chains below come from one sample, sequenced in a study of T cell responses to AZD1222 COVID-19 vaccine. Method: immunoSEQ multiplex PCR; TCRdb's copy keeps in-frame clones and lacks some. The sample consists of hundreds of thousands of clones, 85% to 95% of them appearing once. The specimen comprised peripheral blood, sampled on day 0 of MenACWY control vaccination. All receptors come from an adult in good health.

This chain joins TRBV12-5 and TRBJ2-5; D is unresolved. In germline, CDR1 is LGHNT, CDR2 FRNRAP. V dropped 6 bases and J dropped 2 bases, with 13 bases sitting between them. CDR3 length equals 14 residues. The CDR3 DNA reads TGTGCTAGTGGAGGTGACGGCAGTCAAGAGACCCAGTACTTC. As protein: CASGGDGSQETQYF.

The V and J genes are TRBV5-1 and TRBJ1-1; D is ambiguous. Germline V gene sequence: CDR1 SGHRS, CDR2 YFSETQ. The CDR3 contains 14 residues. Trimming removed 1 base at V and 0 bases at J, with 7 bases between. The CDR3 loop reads CASSLMVLNTEAFF. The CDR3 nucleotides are TGCGCCAGCAGCTTGATGGTGCTGAACACTGAAGCTTTCTTT.

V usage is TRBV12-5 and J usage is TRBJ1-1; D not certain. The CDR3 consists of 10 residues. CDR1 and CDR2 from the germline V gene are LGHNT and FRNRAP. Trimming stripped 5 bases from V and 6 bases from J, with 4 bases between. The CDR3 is CASGPPEAFF. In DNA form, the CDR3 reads TGTGCTAGTGGTCCCCCTGAAGCTTTCTTT. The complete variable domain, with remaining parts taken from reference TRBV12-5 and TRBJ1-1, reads DARVTQTPRHKVTEMGQEVTMRCQPILGHNTVFWYRQTMMQGLELLAYFRNRAPLDDSGMPKDRFSAEMPDATLATLKIQPSEPRDSAVYFCASGPPEAFFGQGTRLTVV.

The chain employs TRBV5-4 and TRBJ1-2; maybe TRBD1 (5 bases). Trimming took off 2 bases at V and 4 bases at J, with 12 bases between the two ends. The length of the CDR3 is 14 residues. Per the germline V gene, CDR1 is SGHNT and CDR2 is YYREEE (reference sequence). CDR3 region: CASSFKTGSYGYTF. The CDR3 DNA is TGTGCCAGCAGCTTTAAAACAGGTAGCTATGGCTACACCTTC.

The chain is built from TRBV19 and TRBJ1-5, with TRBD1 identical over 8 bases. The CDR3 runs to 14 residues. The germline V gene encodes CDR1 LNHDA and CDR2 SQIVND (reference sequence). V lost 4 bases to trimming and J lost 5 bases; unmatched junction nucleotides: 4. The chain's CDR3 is CASSRTGGYQPQHF. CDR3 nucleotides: TGTGCCAGTAGTAGAACAGGGGGGTATCAGCCCCAGCATTTT. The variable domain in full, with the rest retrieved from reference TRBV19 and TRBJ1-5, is DGGITQSPKYLFRKEGQNVTLSCEQNLNHDAMYWYRQDPGQGLRLIYYSQIVNDFQKGDIAEGYSVSREKKESFPLTVTSAQKNPTAFYLCASSRTGGYQPQHFGDGTRLSIL.

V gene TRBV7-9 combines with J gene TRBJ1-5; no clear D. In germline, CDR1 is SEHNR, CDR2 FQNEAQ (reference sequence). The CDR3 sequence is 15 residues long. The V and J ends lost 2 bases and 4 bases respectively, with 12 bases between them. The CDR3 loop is CASSLQGRGNQPQHF. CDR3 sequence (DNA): TGTGCCAGCAGCTTACAAGGTCGGGGAAATCAGCCCCAGCATTTT.

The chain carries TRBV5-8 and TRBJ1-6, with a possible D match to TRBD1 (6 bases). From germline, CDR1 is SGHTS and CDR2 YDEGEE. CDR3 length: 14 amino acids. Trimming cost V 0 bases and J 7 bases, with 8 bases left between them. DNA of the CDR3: TGTGCCAGCAGCTTGGGACAGGCAAATTCACCCCTCCACTTT. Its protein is CASSLGQANSPLHF. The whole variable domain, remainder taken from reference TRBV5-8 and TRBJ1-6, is EAGVTQSPTHLIKTRGQQATLRCSPISGHTSVYWYQQALGLGLQFLLWYDEGEERNRGNFPPRFSGRQFPNYSSELNVNALELEDSALYLCASSLGQANSPLHFGNGTRLTVT.

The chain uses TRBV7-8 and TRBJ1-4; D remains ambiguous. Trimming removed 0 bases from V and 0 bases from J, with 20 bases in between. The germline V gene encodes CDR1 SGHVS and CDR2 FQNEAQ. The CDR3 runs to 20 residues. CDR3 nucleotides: TGTGCCAGCAGCTTAGCAGCGACAAACCCGACGGTCGCAACTAATGAAAAACTGTTTTTT. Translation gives CASSLAATNPTVATNEKLFF.

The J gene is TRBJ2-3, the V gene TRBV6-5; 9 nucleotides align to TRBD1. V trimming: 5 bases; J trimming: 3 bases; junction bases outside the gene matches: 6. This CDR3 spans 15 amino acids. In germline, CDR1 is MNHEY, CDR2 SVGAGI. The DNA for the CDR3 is TGTGCCAGCAGTCCACAGGGGGCAAATACAGATACGCAGTATTTT. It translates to CASSPQGANTDTQYF.

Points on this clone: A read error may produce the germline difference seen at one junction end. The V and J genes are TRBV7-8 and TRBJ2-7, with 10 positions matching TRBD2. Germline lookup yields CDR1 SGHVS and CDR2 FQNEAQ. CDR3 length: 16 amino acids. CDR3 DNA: TGTGCCAGCAGCGCTAGCGGGGGCGCTACCCCCAACGACCAGTACTTC. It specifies CASSASGGATPNDQYF.

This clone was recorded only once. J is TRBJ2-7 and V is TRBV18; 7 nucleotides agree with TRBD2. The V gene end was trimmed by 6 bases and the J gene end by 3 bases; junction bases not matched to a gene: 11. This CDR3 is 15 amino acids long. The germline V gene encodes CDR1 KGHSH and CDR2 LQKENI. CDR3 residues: CASSGPAGRGYEQYF. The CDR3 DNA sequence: TGTGCCAGCTCCGGGCCCGCAGGGAGGGGCTACGAGCAGTACTTC. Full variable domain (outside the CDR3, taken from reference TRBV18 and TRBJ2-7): NAGVMQNPRHLVRRRGQEARLRCSPMKGHSHVYWYRQLPEEGLKFMVYLQKENIIDESGMPKERFSAEFPKEGPSILRIQQVVRGDSAAYFCASSGPAGRGYEQYFGPGTRLTVT.

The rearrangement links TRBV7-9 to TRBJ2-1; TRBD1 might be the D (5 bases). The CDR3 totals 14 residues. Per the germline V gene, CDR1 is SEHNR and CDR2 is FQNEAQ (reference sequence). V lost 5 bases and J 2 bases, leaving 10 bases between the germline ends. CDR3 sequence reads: CASSLDTTYNEQFF. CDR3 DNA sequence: TGTGCCAGCAGCCTGGACACAACCTACAATGAGCAGTTCTTC. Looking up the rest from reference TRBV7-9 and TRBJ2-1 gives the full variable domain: DTGVSQNPRHKITKRGQNVTFRCDPISEHNRLYWYRQTLGQGPEFLTYFQNEAQLEKSRLLSDRFSAERPKGSFSTLEIQRTEQGDSAMYLCASSLDTTYNEQFFGPGTRLTVL.

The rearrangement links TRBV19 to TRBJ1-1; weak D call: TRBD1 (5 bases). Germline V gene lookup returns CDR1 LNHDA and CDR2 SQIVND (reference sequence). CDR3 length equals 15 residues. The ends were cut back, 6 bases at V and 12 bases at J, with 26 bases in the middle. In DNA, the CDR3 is TGTGCCAGTAGCTCAGGGCCGGCGGGCGCGTCGAGAACTTTCTTT. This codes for CASSSGPAGASRTFF.

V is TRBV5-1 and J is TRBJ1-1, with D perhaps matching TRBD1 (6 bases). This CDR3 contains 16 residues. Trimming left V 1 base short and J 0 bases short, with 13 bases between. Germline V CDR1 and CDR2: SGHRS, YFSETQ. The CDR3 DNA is TGCGCCAGCAGCTTGAGCGCAGGGGCGCTGAACACTGAAGCTTTCTTT. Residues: CASSLSAGALNTEAFF. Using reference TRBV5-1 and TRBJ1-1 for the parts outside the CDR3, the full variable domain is KAGVTQTPRYLIKTRGQQVTLSCSPISGHRSVSWYQQTPGQGLQFLFEYFSETQRNKGNFPGRFSGRQFSNSRSEMNVSTLELGDSALYLCASSLSAGALNTEAFFGQGTRLTVV.

The CDR3 nucleotides are TGTGCCAGCTCACCCACAGGGGATAGCAATCAGCCCCAGCATTTT. It specifies CASSPTGDSNQPQHF. This sequence joins TRBV18 and TRBJ1-5; 7 positions match TRBD1. With 3 bases clipped from V and 0 bases from J, the junction kept 2 bases outside the gene matches. CDR3 length equals 15 residues. Germline V gene lookup returns CDR1 KGHSH and CDR2 LQKENI.

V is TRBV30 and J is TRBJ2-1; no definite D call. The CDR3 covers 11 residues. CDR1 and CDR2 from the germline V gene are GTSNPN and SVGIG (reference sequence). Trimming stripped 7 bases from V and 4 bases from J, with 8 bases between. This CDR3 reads CASQWYNEQFF. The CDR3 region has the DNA TGTGCCTCACAGTGGTACAATGAGCAGTTCTTC.

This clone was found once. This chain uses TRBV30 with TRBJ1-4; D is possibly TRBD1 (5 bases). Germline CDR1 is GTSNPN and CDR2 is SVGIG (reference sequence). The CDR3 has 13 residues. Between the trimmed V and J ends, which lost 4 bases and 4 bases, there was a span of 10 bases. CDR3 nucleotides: TGTGCCTGGACCGAGGGGCGTAATGAAAAACTGTTTTTT. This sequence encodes CAWTEGRNEKLFF. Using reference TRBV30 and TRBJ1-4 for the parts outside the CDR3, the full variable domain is SQTIHQWPATLVQPVGSPLSLECTVEGTSNPNLYWYRQAAGRGLQLLFYSVGIGQISSEVPQNLSASRPQDRQFILSSKKLLLSDSGFYLCAWTEGRNEKLFFGSGTQLSVL.

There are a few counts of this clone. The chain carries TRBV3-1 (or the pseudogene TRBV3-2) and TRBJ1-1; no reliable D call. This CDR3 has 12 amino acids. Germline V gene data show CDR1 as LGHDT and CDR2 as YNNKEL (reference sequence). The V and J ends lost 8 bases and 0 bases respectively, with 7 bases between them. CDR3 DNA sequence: TGTGCCAGCGCTCAGGTGAACACTGAAGCTTTCTTT. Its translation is CASAQVNTEAFF.

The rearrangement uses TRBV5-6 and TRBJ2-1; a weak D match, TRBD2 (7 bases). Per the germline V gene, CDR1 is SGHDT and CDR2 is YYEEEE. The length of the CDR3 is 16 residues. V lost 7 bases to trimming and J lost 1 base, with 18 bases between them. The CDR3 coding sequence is TGTGCCAGCGGAACCCGTCGGGGGGCATCCTACAATGAGCAGTTCTTC. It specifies CASGTRRGASYNEQFF.

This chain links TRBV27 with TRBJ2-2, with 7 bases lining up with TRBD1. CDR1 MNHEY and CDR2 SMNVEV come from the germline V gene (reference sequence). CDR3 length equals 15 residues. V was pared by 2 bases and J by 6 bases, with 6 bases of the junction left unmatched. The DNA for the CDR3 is TGTGCCAGCAGTTTAAGGGGGCTGAGGGCCGGGGAGCTGTTTTTT. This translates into CASSLRGLRAGELFF.